This T cell receptor beta chain originates from a study of beta chain features in type 1 diabetes. Study conclusions and caveats: All four CD4+ subsets from Type 1 diabetes patients carried moderately but significantly shorter TCRB CDR3s. cDNA-based sequencing might over-represent cells highly expressing TCR.

The sequenced template was cDNA made from the entire isolated RNA. Generated by immunoSEQ multiplex PCR, the TCRdb table keeps only in-frame clones and is missing some. The data contain some 900,000 clones, about a sixth of them singletons. This clone was seen only a few times. Its cognate antigen is unknown. CDR1 is SGHTA, CDR2 FQGNSA, per germline. The CDR3 loop spans 15 amino acids. Unmatched junction bases numbered 10, after V lost 5 bases and J lost 6 bases. Specimen: naive CD4+ T cells from blood. The chain carries TRBV7-2 and TRBJ2-4; 7 nucleotides match TRBD2. This TCR was recovered from a woman younger than 30 in good health. CDR3 loop: CASSGRGSGRNIQYF. CDR3 DNA sequence: TGTGCCAGCAGCGGTCGCGGGAGTGGGAGAAACATTCAGTACTTC.